A single sample is the source of the 30 T cell receptor beta chains below, sequenced in a study of cytomegalovirus exposure and HLA in healthy donors. PCR involved 60 Vbeta and 13 Jbeta primers. Profiled with immunoSEQ multiplex PCR; TCRdb holds only in-frame clones, not every one. The repertoire holds 170,000 or so clones, roughly 78% seen once, with approximately 3% in the top ten. The sequenced sample consisted of PBMCs. The receptors come from a middle-aged woman in good health and CMV-seronegative.

The chain joins TRBV11-2 to TRBJ2-4, with 8 bases aligning to TRBD1. After removal of 3 bases from V and 8 bases from J, the junction contained 9 bases not matched to a gene. Per germline, CDR1 SGHAT and CDR2 FQNNGV. The CDR3 has 15 residues. DNA of the CDR3: TGTGCCAGCAGCTTTACGCGACAGGGGACGGACATTCAGTACTTC. Translating gives CASSFTRQGTDIQYF.

The CDR3 nucleotides are TGTGCCAGCAGCGTATTACAGGGGGGGGAAAACATTCAGTACTTC. Translation: CASSVLQGGENIQYF. The V and J genes are TRBV5-4 and TRBJ2-4, with D tentatively TRBD1 (8 bases). The CDR3 runs 15 residues. CDR1 and CDR2 (germline): SGHNT, YYREEE (reference sequence). V lost 4 bases, J lost 5 bases, and 16 bases lay in between.

J is TRBJ1-1 and V is TRBV20-1; D unclear. The CDR3 is made up of 11 amino acids. V shed 2 bases and J shed 3 bases, with 4 bases lying between them. Germline loops: CDR1 DFQATT, CDR2 SNEGSKA (reference sequence). The DNA for the CDR3 is TGCAGTGCTAGACGGGACACTGAAGCTTTCTTT. It specifies CSARRDTEAFF.

This clone was seen only a few times. The chain uses TRBV29-1 and TRBJ1-2; 11 positions match TRBD1. The CDR3 has 14 residues. From germline, CDR1 is SQVTM and CDR2 ANQGSEA. The V and J ends lost 4 bases and 3 bases, in that order; junction bases with no gene match: 4. The CDR3 spells CSVGGQGVYYGYTF. The DNA of the CDR3 is TGCAGCGTTGGGGGACAGGGGGTCTACTATGGCTACACCTTC. Variable domain in full (rest from reference TRBV29-1 and TRBJ1-2): SAVISQKPSRDICQRGTSLTIQCQVDSQVTMMFWYRQQPGQSLTLIATANQGSEATYESGFVIDKFPISRPNLTFSTLTVSNMSPEDSSIYLCSVGGQGVYYGYTFGSGTRLTVV.

The V call is TRBV2, the J call TRBJ1-4; D is undetermined. From germline, CDR1 is SNHLY and CDR2 FYNNEI. Trimming cost V 6 bases and J 0 bases, with 11 bases left between them. The CDR3 covers 15 residues. The CDR3 DNA sequence: TGTGCCAGCAGGGACTGGACGGCAACTAATGAAAAACTGTTTTTT. Protein sequence: CASRDWTATNEKLFF. Using reference TRBV2 and TRBJ1-4 for the parts outside the CDR3, the full variable domain is EPEVTQTPSHQVTQMGQEVILRCVPISNHLYFYWYRQILGQKVEFLVSFYNNEISEKSEIFDDQFSVERPDGSNFTLKIRSTKLEDSAMYFCASRDWTATNEKLFFGSGTQLSVL.

This rearrangement joins TRBV10-3 to TRBJ2-2; D remains unclear. Germline V lookup: CDR1 ENHRY, CDR2 SYGVKD. V gave up 3 bases and J gave up 5 bases, with 16 bases separating them. CDR3 length equals 16 residues. In DNA, the CDR3 is TGTGCCATCAGTGAAATAGGTGGCGGCCGGACCGGGGAGCTGTTTTTT. It specifies CAISEIGGGRTGELFF.

This chain joins TRBV7-9 and TRBJ2-5; D gene unclear. CDR1 and CDR2 from the germline V gene are SEHNR and FQNEAQ (reference sequence). The CDR3 runs to 15 residues. Between the trimmed V and J ends, which lost 5 bases and 3 bases, there was a span of 16 bases. The CDR3 DNA reads as TGTGCCAGCAGCCCTCCTACTTGGTACGAAGAGACCCAGTACTTC. Amino acids: CASSPPTWYEETQYF.

This clone was counted a few times. The chain uses TRBV6-5 and TRBJ1-1, with D hard to call. Trimming stripped 3 bases from V and 0 bases from J, with 8 bases between. The CDR3 runs to 14 residues. Per germline, CDR1 MNHEY and CDR2 SVGAGI. The CDR3, as DNA: TGTGCCAGCAGTTATGGACTGATGAACACTGAAGCTTTCTTT. Encoded protein: CASSYGLMNTEAFF.

The CDR3, as DNA: TGTGCCAGCAGTTTGTCTCAGGGGACTGAAGCTTTCTTT. This gives the protein CASSLSQGTEAFF. The gene calls are TRBV7-3 and TRBJ1-1, with D perhaps TRBD1 (6 bases). Looked up from germline, CDR1 is SGHTA and CDR2 is FQGTGA. The CDR3 is 13 residues long. Trimming removed 6 bases from V and 5 bases from J, with 13 bases in between.

The CDR3 region has the DNA TGTGCCAGCGGCATAAGCAATCAGCCCCAGCATTTT. Its translation: CASGISNQPQHF. The V gene is TRBV7-8, the J gene TRBJ1-5, with D unclear. CDR1 SGHVS and CDR2 FQNEAQ come from the germline V gene. The CDR3 is 12 residues long. V shed 8 bases and J shed 1 base, with 6 bases lying between them.

The V call is TRBV6-1, the J call TRBJ1-2, with unresolved D. This CDR3 spans 13 amino acids. Germline loops: CDR1 MNHNS, CDR2 SASEGT. V was clipped by 2 bases and J by 8 bases, with 12 bases between them. The CDR3 bases are TGTGCCAGCAGTGAATCGTTTACGGGAGGCTACACCTTC. Translating it yields CASSESFTGGYTF.

The rearrangement uses TRBV5-6 and TRBJ2-7, with TRBD2 matching over 7 bases. V gave up 4 bases and J gave up 2 bases; unmatched junction bases: 12. The germline CDR1 and CDR2 sequences are SGHDT and YYEEEE. This CDR3 region has 16 residues. CDR3 nucleotides: TGTGCCAGCAGCCCGGACGGGGGGTTGACCCCCTACGAGCAGTACTTC. Protein product: CASSPDGGLTPYEQYF. Full variable domain (missing parts from reference TRBV5-6 and TRBJ2-7): DAGVTQSPTHLIKTRGQQVTLRCSPKSGHDTVSWYQQALGQGPQFIFQYYEEEERQRGNFPDRFSGHQFPNYSSELNVNALLLGDSALYLCASSPDGGLTPYEQYFGPGTRLTVT.

The chain has TRBV27 and TRBJ1-1; D is ambiguous. Germline V lookup: CDR1 MNHEY, CDR2 SMNVEV (reference sequence). Trimming removed 5 bases from V and 0 bases from J, with 16 bases in between. The CDR3 spans 16 residues. The CDR3 DNA sequence: TGTGCCAGCAGTCTAGAGGGCTTGTTCATGAACACTGAAGCTTTCTTT. It yields the protein CASSLEGLFMNTEAFF.

The CDR3 region has the DNA TGTGCCAGTAGTACCACCGCAGGGGATCTTCCCACAGATACGCAGTATTTT. This gives the protein CASSTTAGDLPTDTQYF. The V call is TRBV19, the J call TRBJ2-3; D perhaps matches TRBD1 (6 bases). V gave up 4 bases and J gave up 2 bases, with 19 bases separating them. The length of the CDR3 is 17 residues. Germline V lookup: CDR1 LNHDA, CDR2 SQIVND (reference sequence).

This sequence joins TRBV7-6 and TRBJ1-3; 7 bases are shared with TRBD1. This CDR3 region has 16 residues. Germline lookup yields CDR1 SGHVS and CDR2 FNYEAQ. Trimming removed 3 bases from V and 0 bases from J; junction bases left unmatched: 5. For the CDR3, the DNA is TGTGCCAGCAGCTTCGGGACAGCTAGCTCTGGAAACACCATATATTTT. Translating it yields CASSFGTASSGNTIYF.

This sequence joins TRBV10-2 and TRBJ2-3; TRBD2 matches 10 bases. The germline CDR1 and CDR2 sequences are WSHSY and SAAADI. Unmatched junction bases numbered 0, after V lost 6 bases and J lost 0 bases. There are 14 residues in the CDR3. The CDR3 region is CASRTSGSTDTQYF. The DNA of the CDR3 is TGCGCCAGCAGGACTAGCGGGAGCACAGATACGCAGTATTTT.

Remarks on this clone: Other DNA sequences within the sample encode an identical CDR3. The chain uses TRBV5-4 and TRBJ2-3, with 11 nucleotides matching TRBD1. The CDR3 sequence is 15 residues long. V shed 0 bases and J 4 bases; nucleotides not matched to a gene: 1. Per the germline V gene, CDR1 is SGHNT and CDR2 is YYREEE (reference sequence). CDR3 in DNA: TGTGCCAGCAGCTTGGGGGGACAGGGGGCAGATACGCAGTATTTT. Its protein is CASSLGGQGADTQYF.

V and J are TRBV13 and TRBJ2-1, with 9 nucleotides matching TRBD1. After removal of 5 bases from V and 7 bases from J, the junction contained 9 bases not matched to a gene. Germline lookup yields CDR1 PRHDT and CDR2 FYEKMQ (reference sequence). The CDR3 has 15 amino acids. This CDR3 is CASSPSGTGLNEQFF. In DNA, the CDR3 is TGTGCCAGCAGCCCATCCGGGACAGGGCTTAATGAGCAGTTCTTC.

For this clone: The junction does not match germline at one end; this may be a read error. In DNA, the CDR3 is TGTTCCAGCAGCTACGACGGGAACTATGGCTACACCTTC. Its protein is CSSSYDGNYGYTF. The genes are TRBV7-9 and TRBJ1-2; no firm D call. Per the germline V gene, CDR1 is SEHNR and CDR2 is FQNEAQ (reference sequence). This CDR3 is built from 13 residues. The full variable domain, completed using reference TRBV7-9 and TRBJ1-2, is DTGVSQNPRHKITKRGQNVTFRCDPISEHNRLYWYRQTLGQGPEFLTYFQNEAQLEKSRLLSDRFSAERPKGSFSTLEIQRTEQGDSAMYLCSSSYDGNYGYTFGSGTRLTVV.

This clone was detected once. The chain carries TRBV19 and TRBJ2-1; TRBD2 aligns across 7 bases. The length of the CDR3 is 17 residues. The ends lost 3 bases at V and 7 bases at J; junction bases unmatched: 15. The V gene's germline CDR1 is LNHDA and CDR2 SQIVND (reference sequence). CDR3 DNA sequence: TGTGCCAGTAGTATCTGGCGGGGGACCAGGTGGGGGAATGAGCAGTTCTTC. Translating gives CASSIWRGTRWGNEQFF.

This clone was seen more than once but under ten times. V is TRBV2 and J is TRBJ1-2; possible D gene TRBD1, 5 bases. The CDR3 contains 12 residues. CDR1 is SNHLY, CDR2 FYNNEI, per germline. V lost 8 bases, J lost 8 bases, and 15 bases lay in between. CDR3 residues: CASRGVSRGYTF. The DNA for the CDR3 is TGTGCCAGCCGGGGGGTATCTAGGGGCTACACCTTC.

The chain recombines TRBV4-1 with TRBJ1-2; D perhaps matches TRBD1 (5 bases). The CDR3 length is 14 residues. Germline V gene sequence: CDR1 MGHRA, CDR2 YSYEKL. V lost 1 base to trimming and J lost 5 bases, with 11 bases between them. The CDR3 DNA sequence: TGCGCCAGCAGCCAAGGGGGGGGTACGTATGGCTACACCTTC. It is translated as CASSQGGGTYGYTF.

This chain joins TRBV23-1 and TRBJ2-4; 11 bases agree with TRBD1. TRBV23-1 qualifies as an ORF whose function is uncertain. The V segment lost 7 bases and the J segment 0 bases; nucleotides outside the gene matches: 26. This CDR3 has 23 residues. The CDR3 DNA reads TGCGCCAGCACCCCCCTTGACCGGGACAGGGGGAAAAATATGTTTCTAGCCAAAAACATTCAGTACTTC. It codes for CASTPLDRDRGKNMFLAKNIQYF.

The CDR3 reads CASRTLAGGSYNEQFF. The CDR3 DNA follows: TGTGCCAGCAGGACGCTAGCGGGGGGCTCCTACAATGAGCAGTTCTTC. The chain couples TRBV28 to TRBJ2-1; 11 nucleotides match TRBD2. The V segment lost 6 bases and the J segment 0 bases; nucleotides outside the gene matches: 4. The CDR3 is made up of 16 amino acids. CDR1 is MDHEN and CDR2 is SYDVKM in the germline V gene. The full variable domain, completed using reference TRBV28 and TRBJ2-1, is DVKVTQSSRYLVKRTGEKVFLECVQDMDHENMFWYRQDPGLGLRLIYFSYDVKMKEKGDIPEGYSVSREKKERFSLILESASTNQTSMYLCASRTLAGGSYNEQFFGPGTRLTVL.

The V call is TRBV6-5, the J call TRBJ2-7; 7 bases match TRBD1. This CDR3 contains 15 residues. Germline V CDR1 and CDR2: MNHEY, SVGAGI. V lost 0 bases to trimming and J lost 6 bases; unmatched junction nucleotides: 8. The DNA of the CDR3 is TGTGCCAGCAGTTACTCTCGGGACAGCAGCTCCGAGCAGTACTTC. It specifies CASSYSRDSSSEQYF.

The V gene is TRBV2, the J gene TRBJ2-1; a weak D match, TRBD1 (6 bases). V was pared by 4 bases and J by 4 bases, with 14 bases between. CDR1 is SNHLY and CDR2 is FYNNEI in the germline V gene. The CDR3 consists of 15 residues. CDR3 loop: CASSGTGLGYNEQFF. CDR3 bases: TGTGCCAGCAGTGGCACAGGGCTGGGGTACAATGAGCAGTTCTTC.

The rearrangement uses TRBV5-4 and TRBJ1-2, with 10 bases matching TRBD1. V lost 3 bases and J lost 7; bases outside the gene matches: 15. Germline V CDR1 and CDR2: SGHNT, YYREEE (reference sequence). The CDR3 runs 17 residues. CDR3 sequence reads: CASSSLDANWDRGGYTF. CDR3 bases: TGTGCCAGCAGCTCGCTTGACGCAAATTGGGACAGGGGTGGCTACACCTTC.

The chain combines TRBV6-1 with TRBJ2-5, with 7 positions matching TRBD1. J was trimmed by 3 bases and V by 4 bases; bases with no gene match: 5. Germline V lookup: CDR1 MNHNS, CDR2 SASEGT. CDR3 length equals 14 residues. DNA of the CDR3: TGTGCCAGCAGTGGGAACAGGGGAAAAGAGACCCAGTACTTC. Protein: CASSGNRGKETQYF.

The chain combines TRBV18 with TRBJ2-3, with 10 bases fitting TRBD1. This CDR3 is 16 amino acids long. Germline loops: CDR1 KGHSH, CDR2 LQKENI. V shed 6 bases and J 4 bases; nucleotides not matched to a gene: 10. CDR3 sequence: CASSPQGQGSSDTQYF. The CDR3 DNA sequence: TGTGCCAGCTCGCCCCAGGGACAGGGGTCCTCAGATACGCAGTATTTT.

This chain joins TRBV28 and TRBJ2-7; 7 bases are shared with TRBD1. Germline V gene lookup returns CDR1 MDHEN and CDR2 SYDVKM. The J segment lost 3 bases and the V segment lost 5 bases, leaving 10 bases of the junction unmatched. The CDR3 has 15 residues. The CDR3 region is CASSGLTGVHYEQYF. The CDR3 region has the DNA TGTGCCAGCAGTGGATTAACAGGGGTTCACTACGAGCAGTACTTC.